This passage covers 24 T cell receptor beta chains from one sample sequenced in a study of beta chain features in type 1 diabetes. The authors reverse transcribed all of the isolated RNA, so sequencing captured expressed TCRB transcripts. Sequencing used immunoSEQ multiplex PCR; TCRdb keeps in-frame clones, though not all of them. Of around 430,000 clones in the sample, around 30% were seen once. The sequenced material came from naive CD4+ T cells from blood. Receptors were obtained from a man aged 18 to 35 in good health.

This chain connects TRBV30 to TRBJ2-1; the D gene is possibly TRBD2 (6 bases). Germline V gives CDR1 GTSNPN, CDR2 SVGIG (reference sequence). CDR3 size: 15 residues. V shed 3 bases and J shed 3 bases, with 15 bases lying between them. CDR3 sequence (DNA): TGTGCCTGGAGACACCGGGACTGGAACTACAATGAGCAGTTCTTC. Translating it yields CAWRHRDWNYNEQFF.

The chain employs TRBV30 and TRBJ2-7; D not certain. The CDR3 sequence is 13 residues long. Per the germline V gene, CDR1 is GTSNPN and CDR2 is SVGIG (reference sequence). Trimming cost V 0 bases and J 3 bases, with 9 bases left between them. Here the CDR3 reads CAWSVVRVYEQYF. DNA for the CDR3: TGTGCCTGGAGTGTAGTCAGAGTCTACGAGCAGTACTTC.

V is TRBV14 and J is TRBJ2-1; possible D gene TRBD2, 6 bases. V was cut by 4 bases and J by 10 bases, with 11 bases left in between. Germline loops: CDR1 SGHDN, CDR2 FVKESK. The CDR3 is made up of 12 amino acids. The CDR3 sequence: CASSRGGREQFF. CDR3 nucleotides: TGTGCCAGCAGCCGCGGAGGGCGGGAGCAGTTCTTC. The full variable domain, with the rest looked up from reference TRBV14 and TRBJ2-1, is EAGVTQFPSHSVIEKGQTVTLRCDPISGHDNLYWYRRVMGKEIKFLLHFVKESKQDESGMPNNRFLAERTGGTYSTLKVQPAELEDSGVYFCASSRGGREQFFGPGTRLTVL.

The V and J genes are TRBV25-1 and TRBJ1-2; D gene ambiguous. Germline V lookup: CDR1 MGHDK, CDR2 SYGVNS. Trimming pared 1 base from V and 6 bases from J, leaving 12 bases between. The CDR3 contains 14 residues. This chain's CDR3 is CASSELGRINGYTF. DNA of the CDR3: TGTGCCAGCAGTGAATTGGGCAGAATCAATGGCTACACCTTC.

The V call is TRBV6-1, the J call TRBJ2-1; D ambiguous. V shed 5 bases and J shed 7 bases, with 9 bases lying between them. Germline CDR1 reads MNHNS; CDR2 reads SASEGT. The CDR3 consists of 12 residues. The CDR3 sequence is CASSPGSNEQFF. CDR3 bases: TGTGCCAGCAGTCCCGGTTCGAATGAGCAGTTCTTC.

This clone has more than one count but fewer than ten. The rearrangement links TRBV7-9 to TRBJ1-1; possible D gene TRBD1, 5 bases. CDR3 length equals 14 residues. V was trimmed by 1 base and J by 5 bases, leaving 11 bases between them. Germline V lookup: CDR1 SEHNR, CDR2 FQNEAQ (reference sequence). The CDR3 spells CASSLGQGTTEAFF. CDR3 nucleotides: TGTGCCAGCAGCTTAGGGCAGGGAACGACTGAAGCTTTCTTT.

The chain couples TRBV2 to TRBJ1-2; TRBD1 agrees at 8 bases. CDR1 is SNHLY and CDR2 is FYNNEI in the germline V gene. The CDR3 sequence is 12 residues long. V lost 7 bases and J lost 8; bases outside the gene matches: 6. In nucleotides, the CDR3 is TGTGCCAGCACCCAGGGGGCAAGAGGCTACACCTTC. This codes for CASTQGARGYTF.

The rearrangement links TRBV7-9 to TRBJ1-5, with 8 bases lining up with TRBD1. From germline, CDR1 is SEHNR and CDR2 FQNEAQ (reference sequence). V lost 1 base, J lost 4 bases, and 3 bases stayed unmatched. The CDR3 sequence is 15 residues long. The CDR3 protein is CASSLGQGKNQPQHF. The CDR3 nucleotides read TGTGCCAGCAGCTTAGGACAGGGGAAAAATCAGCCCCAGCATTTT.

V is TRBV10-3 and J is TRBJ2-5; 9 bases align to TRBD2. The ends lost 8 bases at V and 4 bases at J; junction bases unmatched: 8. The CDR3 has 14 amino acids. Germline CDR1 and CDR2: ENHRY and SYGVKD. The CDR3 DNA follows: TGTGCCATCGGGGGAGCGGGAGGCACAGAGACCCAGTACTTC. Protein: CAIGGAGGTETQYF.

The rearrangement links TRBV18 to TRBJ2-7; no firm D call. Germline CDR1 reads KGHSH; CDR2 reads LQKENI. V was shortened by 3 bases and J by 1 base, with 7 bases between the two germline ends. The CDR3 has 13 amino acids. The CDR3 protein is CASSPELSYEQYF. The CDR3 coding sequence is TGTGCCAGCTCACCGGAGCTGTCCTACGAGCAGTACTTC.

The CDR3 loop is CASSFTIGTTQETQYF. CDR3 DNA: TGTGCCAGCAGCTTTACAATCGGGACAACTCAAGAGACCCAGTACTTC. This sequence joins TRBV7-2 and TRBJ2-5; TRBD1 is a possible D gene (6 bases). CDR3 length: 16 residues. Germline-derived CDR1 and CDR2 are SGHTA and FQGNSA. Trimming removed 3 bases at V and 2 bases at J, with 16 bases between.

This clone was observed a few times. The chain joins TRBV28 to TRBJ2-7; TRBD1 matches at 8 bases. V was pared by 3 bases and J by 3 bases, with 4 bases of the junction left unmatched. Per the germline V gene, CDR1 is MDHEN and CDR2 is SYDVKM. There are 14 residues in the CDR3. CDR3 loop: CASSFPGQVYEQYF. The CDR3 nucleotides are TGTGCCAGCAGTTTCCCGGGACAGGTCTACGAGCAGTACTTC.

This rearrangement joins TRBV7-3 to TRBJ2-3, with 7 bases fitting TRBD2. This CDR3 has 14 residues. The V gene's germline CDR1 is SGHTA and CDR2 FQGTGA. V dropped 7 bases and J dropped 3; count of bases not matched to a gene: 7. Written as DNA, the CDR3 is TGTGCCAGCAACAAAGCGGGACCTACAGATACGCAGTATTTT. Translated, it gives CASNKAGPTDTQYF.

This clone was seen a handful of times. The V and J genes are TRBV19 and TRBJ1-5; 8 bases agree with TRBD1. With 9 bases clipped from V and 0 bases from J, the junction kept 7 bases outside the gene matches. The CDR3 spans 15 residues. Germline values: CDR1 LNHDA, CDR2 SQIVND (reference sequence). The CDR3 bases are TGTGCCAGCAACTCAGGGGGCTATAGCAATCAGCCCCAGCATTTT. Translating it yields CASNSGGYSNQPQHF.

The gene calls are TRBV7-6 and TRBJ2-7, with a possible D match to TRBD1 (6 bases). Germline V gene sequence: CDR1 SGHVS, CDR2 FNYEAQ. This CDR3 region has 14 residues. The V and J ends lost 3 bases and 7 bases respectively, with 16 bases between them. Here the CDR3 DNA reads TGTGCCAGCAGCTTTAATACAGGGCCGGGAGAGCAGTACTTC. Encoded protein: CASSFNTGPGEQYF.

The rearrangement joins TRBV2 to TRBJ1-1; D remains ambiguous. Trimming cost V 1 base and J 5 bases, with 8 bases left between them. The CDR3 sequence is 13 residues long. Per the germline V gene, CDR1 is SNHLY and CDR2 is FYNNEI. The CDR3 bases are TGTGCCAGCAGTGAAGTCCGTCAAACTGAAGCTTTCTTT. It translates to CASSEVRQTEAFF.

The chain recombines TRBV7-2 with TRBJ2-7; D remains unclear. The germline V and J ends were trimmed by 1 base and 1 base, with 5 bases remaining between them. CDR1 is SGHTA and CDR2 is FQGNSA in the germline V gene. The CDR3 has 13 amino acids. In DNA form, the CDR3 reads TGTGCCAGCAGCTTAGGTATTTCCTACGAGCAGTACTTC. It yields the protein CASSLGISYEQYF.

The chain uses TRBV6-5 and TRBJ2-4; 11 bases agree with TRBD1. CDR3 length: 14 amino acids. The germline V gene encodes CDR1 MNHEY and CDR2 SVGAGI. The V segment lost 4 bases and the J segment 6 bases; nucleotides outside the gene matches: 2. The CDR3 reads CASSSGTGGNIQYF. CDR3 coding DNA: TGTGCCAGCAGTTCCGGGACAGGGGGAAACATTCAGTACTTC.

This chain uses TRBV7-3 with TRBJ1-1; no definite D call. V lost 5 bases and J lost 4, with 11 bases in between. The CDR3 contains 13 residues. The V gene's germline CDR1 is SGHTA and CDR2 FQGTGA. This CDR3 reads CASSLSSATEAFF. CDR3 nucleotides: TGTGCCAGCAGCCTCAGTAGCGCCACTGAAGCTTTCTTT.

This clone has more than one count but fewer than ten. The chain joins TRBV6-1 to TRBJ2-3; D not resolved. V was trimmed by 3 bases and J by 4 bases, leaving 8 bases between them. Germline lookup yields CDR1 MNHNS and CDR2 SASEGT. CDR3 length: 13 amino acids. CDR3 sequence reads: CASSDGRPDTQYF. In DNA, the CDR3 is TGTGCCAGCAGTGATGGCCGCCCAGATACGCAGTATTTT.

This clone was found a few times. The chain recombines TRBV25-1 with TRBJ2-7, with TRBD1 matching over 7 bases. Germline CDR1 reads MGHDK; CDR2 reads SYGVNS. CDR3 size: 14 residues. V lost 4 bases, J lost 4 bases, and 7 bases stayed unmatched. The CDR3 sequence is CASSGYGTVYEQYF. The DNA of the CDR3 is TGTGCCAGCAGTGGGTACGGGACAGTGTACGAGCAGTACTTC.

CDR3 coding DNA: TGCGCCAGCAGTCCCGCCAGGCGGGATAGCACAGATACGCAGTATTTT. Encoded protein: CASSPARRDSTDTQYF. The chain has TRBV5-1 and TRBJ2-3; weak D call: TRBD2 (6 bases). The CDR3 is made up of 16 amino acids. The germline V gene has CDR1 SGHRS and CDR2 YFSETQ. V shed 5 bases and J shed 0 bases, with 16 bases lying between them.

This clone occurred a few times. The chain uses TRBV30 and TRBJ2-7; 8 bases line up with TRBD2. Per the germline V gene, CDR1 is GTSNPN and CDR2 is SVGIG (reference sequence). This CDR3 is built from 15 residues. Germline trimming cut 5 bases from V and 0 bases from J; bases unmatched to any gene: 9. CDR3 DNA: TGTGCCTGGCGGGGGGGCTGGCGGGACTCCTACGAGCAGTACTTC. The encoded protein is CAWRGGWRDSYEQYF.

This rearrangement joins TRBV12-5 to TRBJ2-1; D gene uncertain. This CDR3 contains 16 residues. Deletions cut 0 bases from V and 5 bases from J, with 14 bases between. The V gene's germline CDR1 is LGHNT and CDR2 FRNRAP. The CDR3 sequence is CASGLVPGGRDNEQFF. The CDR3 bases are TGTGCTAGTGGTTTGGTACCGGGCGGCAGAGACAATGAGCAGTTCTTC.